This is a list of T cell receptor beta chains from one sample in a study of T cell responses to AZD1222 COVID-19 vaccine. The data were produced by immunoSEQ multiplex PCR, yet TCRdb's version contains in-frame clones alone and is incomplete. The sample has about 150,000 clones; roughly nine tenths are singletons. The sequences come from peripheral blood, collected on day 0 of AZD1222 vaccination. These receptors were obtained from an adult in good health. Both conserved end residues are part of each CDR3.

v_call cdr3_aa
TRBV30 CAWSTGQPNEKLFF
TRBV4-3 CASSQGARGPTGELFF
TRBV7-3 CASSPQFSYEQFF
TRBV4-2 CASSLGIDNQPQHF
TRBV6-2/TRBV6-3 CASSYFGRGTYEQYF
TRBV3-1/TRBV3-2 CASSQGVQGTGELFF
TRBV27 CASSERQDLRTRTQYF
TRBV7-9 CASSSFSSPEQFF
TRBV25-1 CASSAPTGDNSPLHF
TRBV11-2 CASSLVSGSGNTIYF
TRBV5-1 CASSLGDYPVGANVLTF
TRBV28 CASSVPQGGSPLHF
TRBV4-3 CASSQDLSDTQYF
TRBV4-2 CASSRGGSSYNSPLHF
TRBV3-1/TRBV3-2 CASSQDWRYEQYF
TRBV13 CASSLDRDQPQHF
TRBV7-9 CASSLASSNQPQHF
TRBV7-3 CASSLRTVRKGLRNTGELFF
TRBV27 CASSEWSGRAGNEQFF
TRBV28 CASISLTVTDTQYF
TRBV7-2 CASSPGAGVRELFF
TRBV6-2/TRBV6-3 CASSYSWSYNEQFF
TRBV6-1 CASSEEGGPQPQHF
TRBV19 CASSIRPGGYTF
TRBV28 CASSLGRRDRDEQYF
TRBV6-1 CASSELQPIYNGYTF
TRBV2 CASIGTVYEQYF
TRBV19 CASSIRTGDTEAFF
TRBV24-1 CATSDFGRSYGYTF
TRBV29-1 CSVEDRGTGYGYTF
TRBV5-4 CASSDRLEYEQYF
TRBV19 CASSPSDGAEAFF
TRBV24-1 CATSDGQGTRETQYF
TRBV24-1 CATSSETNTGELFF
TRBV7-2 CASSREAGEQETQYF
TRBV11-3 CASSLVGTIPNEQFF
TRBV10-3 CAISESGTINQPQHF
TRBV5-5 CASSLDSEFSGNTIYF
TRBV18 CASSSPFVRDRDNEQFF
TRBV7-2 CASSLYRGNTGELFF
TRBV5-1 CASSQTYRGRNTEAFF
TRBV24-1 CATSDSGSNEKLFF
TRBV15 CATSRGGTGSGNTIYF
TRBV24-1 CATSDSGGNTEAFF
TRBV27 CASSATGTGELFF
TRBV24-1 CATSDSRLAAGDEQFF
TRBV20-1 CSATGNTEAFF
TRBV24-1 CATSDFGTYNEQFF
TRBV6-2/TRBV6-3 CASSGQGNYNEQFF
TRBV7-7 CASSLLRGTGELFF
TRBV11-2 CASSLEQYTYYGYTF
TRBV27 CASSLSSADRTYEQYF
TRBV4-3 CASSQDPAGVAAYGYTF
TRBV24-1 CATSLAGDYNEQFF
TRBV14 CASSQTVLGRNYNEQFF
TRBV7-2 CASSLRRYQETQYF
TRBV27 CASSPTGQGSGELFF